This T cell receptor (beta chain) came from a study of patients and donors after allogeneic stem cell transplantation. This clonotype was observed a handful of times. Trimming shortened V by 0 bases and J by 4 bases, and 11 bases separated the two germline ends. The CDR3 is 15 residues long. CDR1 is SGDLS, CDR2 YYNGEE, per germline. Each CDR3 protein gets one entry after TCRdb re-called the RT-PCR reads with MiXCR. Of 70,000 or so distinct CDR3 sequences in the sample, 26% are singletons; the top ten hold about 30%. J is TRBJ2-4 and V is TRBV9; no firm D call. The sequence derives from a human donor who was either an allogeneic HSCT recipient or a stem cell or donor lymphocyte infusion donor (not recorded which). It is not recorded whose cells these are; they may come from a transplant donor. Material: blood, either unsorted or a sorted T cell fraction (not recorded which). The CDR3 here is CASSVDGDPKNIQYF. CDR3 sequence (DNA): TGTGCCAGCAGCGTAGATGGGGATCCGAAAAACATTCAGTACTTC.